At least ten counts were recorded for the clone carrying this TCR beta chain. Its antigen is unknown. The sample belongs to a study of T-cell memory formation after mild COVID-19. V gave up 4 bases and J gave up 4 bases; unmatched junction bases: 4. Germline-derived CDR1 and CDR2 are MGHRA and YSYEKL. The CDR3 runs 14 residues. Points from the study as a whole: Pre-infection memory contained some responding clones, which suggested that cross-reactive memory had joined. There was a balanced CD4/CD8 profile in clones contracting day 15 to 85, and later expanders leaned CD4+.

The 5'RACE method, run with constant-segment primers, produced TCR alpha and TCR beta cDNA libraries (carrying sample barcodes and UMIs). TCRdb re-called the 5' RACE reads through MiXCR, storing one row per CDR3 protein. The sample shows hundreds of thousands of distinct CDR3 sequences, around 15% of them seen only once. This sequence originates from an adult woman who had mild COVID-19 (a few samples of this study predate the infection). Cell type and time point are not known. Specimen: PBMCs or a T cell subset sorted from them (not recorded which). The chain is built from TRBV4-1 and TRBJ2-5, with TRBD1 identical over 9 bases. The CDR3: CASSRPGQGETQYF. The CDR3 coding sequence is TGCGCCAGCAGCCGCCCGGGACAGGGAGAGACCCAGTACTTC.